The present TCR beta chain was sequenced within a study of CD8+ T cells in alopecia areata. Study-level points and caveats: Many expanded lesional clones remained in scalp and blood on tofacitinib.

For this clone: Its antigen is still unknown.

TCR sequencing used cDNA made by reverse transcription of extracted RNA. TCRdb's table, derived via immunoSEQ multiplex PCR, lists solely in-frame clones and lacks some. This table holds around 100,000 clones, just over 85% found once. Treatment noted: oral pan-JAK inhibitor, 5-10 mg twice daily. Alopecia areata patients gave lesional scalp punch biopsies and peripheral blood samples. The V gene's germline CDR1 is SGHKS and CDR2 YYEKEE (reference sequence). V dropped 0 bases and J dropped 6 bases, with 7 bases sitting between them. CDR3 size: 13 residues. This sequence originates from a human donor with alopecia areata. The chain has TRBV5-5 and TRBJ1-3; D is ambiguous. The sequencing used CD8+ T cells sorted from blood, collected at approximately week 30, from a patient treated with tofacitinib. The CDR3 coding sequence is TGTGCCAGCAGCTTGGTATATGAAAACACCATATATTTT. Amino acid sequence: CASSLVYENTIYF. The full variable domain, its missing parts supplied by reference TRBV5-5 and TRBJ1-3, is DAGVTQSPTHLIKTRGQQVTLRCSPISGHKSVSWYQQVLGQGPQFIFQYYEKEERGRGNFPDRFSARQFPNYSSELNVNALLLGDSALYLCASSLVYENTIYFGEGSWLTVV.